This is a list of T cell receptor beta chains from one sample in a study of immune cell composition in non-small cell lung cancer. TCRdb's copy holds only in-frame clones and misses some; the assay was immunoSEQ multiplex PCR. In the table there are about 2,500 clones, 65% to 80% of which are singletons. Sample: lung tumor tissue. Source of these receptors: a human donor with non-small cell lung cancer. CDR3s include the opening cysteine and the closing phenylalanine or tryptophan. A D gene is named only where the DNA matches it firmly. Rows give clone size only sometimes, using once, few, many, or a class for an expanded clone.

>TRBD1|TRBV13|TRBJ1-4|-
TGTGCCAGCAGCTTGAGGACAGGAGGTTATGAAAAACTGTTTTTT
CASSLRTGGYEKLFF
>-|TRBV7-2|TRBJ1-2|-
TGTGCCAGCAGCTTAGCATGGGAGAGCTATGGCTACACCTTC
CASSLAWESYGYTF
>-|TRBV6-5|TRBJ1-6|-
TGTGCCAGCAGACCGGGACAATCCAATTCACCCCTCCACTTT
CASRPGQSNSPLHF
>-|TRBV5-4|TRBJ2-6|-
TGTGCCAGCAGCTTGTATCGAGGGATTGGGGCCAACGTCCTGACTTTC
CASSLYRGIGANVLTF
>-|TRBV7-2|TRBJ1-4|-
TGTGCCAGCAGCTTATCGGGGGGTGGAACTAATGAAAAACTGTTTTTT
CASSLSGGGTNEKLFF
>-|TRBV29-1|TRBJ1-2|few
TGCAGCGCCGGAGACTGGAATGGCTACACCTTC
CSAGDWNGYTF
>-|TRBV5-6|TRBJ1-1|-
TGTGCCAGCAGCTTATGGGGGGGGTCAAAAGCTTTCTTT
CASSLWGGSKAFF
>-|TRBV19|TRBJ2-5|few
TGTGCCAGTAGTAGCGGCCTCCAAGAGACCCAGTACTTC
CASSSGLQETQYF
>-|TRBV6-1|TRBJ1-2|-
TGTGCCAGCTTGACGGGGGGCTATGGCTACACCTTC
CASLTGGYGYTF
>TRBD2|TRBV6-1|TRBJ2-7|few
TGTGCCAGCAGTGAACCTAGCGGGGCCTACGAGCAGTACTTC
CASSEPSGAYEQYF
>TRBD1|TRBV5-6|TRBJ1-3|-
TGTGCCAGCAGCGACAGGGTGGCAAACACCATATATTTT
CASSDRVANTIYF
>-|TRBV11-2|TRBJ1-1|-
TGTGCCAGCAGCCCCTACCAACAGGGTTTCACTGAAGCTTTCTTT
CASSPYQQGFTEAFF
>TRBD2|TRBV4-1|TRBJ2-3|-
TGCGCCAGCAGCCAGTCTAGCGGGACGTTGACAGATACGCAGTATTTT
CASSQSSGTLTDTQYF
>-|TRBV2|TRBJ2-2|-
TGTGCCAGCAGTGAAGTCGAGGCTGGCGGGGAGCTGTTTTTT
CASSEVEAGGELFF
>TRBD2|TRBV4-1|TRBJ2-3|-
TGCGCCAGCGCACAACTAGCGGGGGGGGTAGATACGCAGTATTTT
CASAQLAGGVDTQYF
>TRBD1|TRBV5-1|TRBJ2-7|few
TGCGCCAGCAGCTCGACAGGGTACTACTACGAGCAGTACTTC
CASSSTGYYYEQYF
>-|TRBV29-1|TRBJ2-7|-
TGCAGCGTTGTAGAGCCTGGCGGGGGCCTCTACGAGCAGTACTTC
CSVVEPGGGLYEQYF
>-|TRBV6-5|TRBJ1-1|-
TGTGCCAGCAGTCGAACCCTACAGGGACGAACTGAAGCTTTCTTT
CASSRTLQGRTEAFF
>-|TRBV11-2|TRBJ1-2|once
TGTGCCAGCAGCAACTATGAGTATGGCTACACCTTC
CASSNYEYGYTF
>TRBD1|TRBV7-2|TRBJ1-1|-
TGTGCCAGCAGCTTAATGACAGGGGGCCTCACTGAAGCTTTCTTT
CASSLMTGGLTEAFF
>-|TRBV19|TRBJ2-1|-
TGTGCCAGTTTCCTGCGAAACCGCAATGAGCAGTTCTTC
CASFLRNRNEQFF
>-|TRBV2|TRBJ2-2|-
TGTGCCAGCAGCCACATTACGAACACCGGGGAGCTGTTTTTT
CASSHITNTGELFF
>TRBD1|TRBV5-1|TRBJ1-2|-
TGCGCCAGCAGCTCAGGACAGGGGAGGGGTGGCTACACCTTC
CASSSGQGRGGYTF
>-|TRBV27|TRBJ2-5|once
TGTGCCAGCAGTCCGAGGACTATTAACGGAAGAGAGGCCCAGTACTTC
CASSPRTINGREAQYF
>-|TRBV7-2|TRBJ2-1|-
TGTGCCAGCAGCTTAGTTGGTGGGGCCCTCTCCTACAATGAGCAGTTCTTC
CASSLVGGALSYNEQFF
>-|TRBV5-1|TRBJ2-5|-
TGCGCCAGCAGCTTCGCGACTCCTCAAGAGACCCAGTACTTC
CASSFATPQETQYF
>-|TRBV11-2|TRBJ1-6|-
TGTGCCAGCCAGGGTGGGACACTGACTAATTCACCCCTCCACTTT
CASQGGTLTNSPLHF
>TRBD2|TRBV5-4|TRBJ2-7|-
TGTGCCAGCGGGTTAGCGGGACGCTACGAGCAGTACTTC
CASGLAGRYEQYF
>-|TRBV7-9|TRBJ2-3|once
TGTGCCAGCAGCTTAAGTGCGGATACGCAGTATTTT
CASSLSADTQYF
>TRBD2|TRBV5-6|TRBJ2-5|-
TGTGCCAGCAGCTTCGCGGGGGAAGAGACCCAGTACTTC
CASSFAGEETQYF
>-|TRBV10-3|TRBJ2-3|-
TGTGCCATCAACCCGGGCGGGGATACGCAGTATTTT
CAINPGGDTQYF
>-|TRBV7-2|TRBJ1-5|-
TGTGCCAGCAGCTTTCGGTCAGGAAGAAATCAGCCCCAGCATTTT
CASSFRSGRNQPQHF
>TRBD1|TRBV2|TRBJ2-5|-
TGTGCCAGCAGTCTCGACAGGGAAGAGACCCAGTACTTC
CASSLDREETQYF
>TRBD2|TRBV2|TRBJ2-1|-
TGTGCCAGCAGTCCCCCACAGCGGGGGACCTACAATGAGCAGTTCTTC
CASSPPQRGTYNEQFF
>-|TRBV5-4|TRBJ1-1|-
TGTGCCAGCAGCTTGGCCAGAGGTCGTGAAGCTTTCTTT
CASSLARGREAFF
>TRBD2|TRBV7-2|TRBJ2-3|-
TGTGCCAGCAGCTTAGTCGGGGGGACAGATACGCAGTATTTT
CASSLVGGTDTQYF
>TRBD1|TRBV6-1|TRBJ1-6|-
TGTGCCGGAAAAAACAGGGGCGGTTCACCCCTCCACTTT
CAGKNRGGSPLHF
>TRBD1|TRBV18|TRBJ1-2|-
TGTGCCAGCTCACCACCGGGGACAGGGGTCAATCTGGTCTATGGCTACACCTTC
CASSPPGTGVNLVYGYTF
>TRBD1|TRBV10-3|TRBJ1-2|-
TGTGCCATCAGTGATAGTGGGGGACAGGGAGGCTATGGCTACACCTTC
CAISDSGGQGGYGYTF
>-|TRBV6-1|TRBJ1-5|-
TGTGCCAGCAGTGAAGATCCTAACCAGCCCCAGCATTTT
CASSEDPNQPQHF
>TRBD1|TRBV7-9|TRBJ2-3|once
TGTGCCAGCAGCTCAGGGGGACAGCGATCTCCTAGCACAGATACGCAGTATTTT
CASSSGGQRSPSTDTQYF
>TRBD1|TRBV5-1|TRBJ1-2|-
TGCGCCAGCAGCTTGGGGGACAGGAACTATGGCTACACCTTC
CASSLGDRNYGYTF
>-|TRBV30|TRBJ1-2|-
TGTGCCTGGAGTGTAACCTCCGGCTATGGCTACACCTTC
CAWSVTSGYGYTF
>TRBD1|TRBV4-1|TRBJ2-3|-
TGCGCCAGCAGCACCTCGGACAGGGGAGGCACAGATACGCAGTATTTT
CASSTSDRGGTDTQYF
>-|TRBV7-2|TRBJ2-7|-
TGTGCCAGCAGCTTAGAAGAGGGCCCTCGCGAGCAGTACTTC
CASSLEEGPREQYF
>-|TRBV27|TRBJ2-6|-
TGTGCCAGCAGTGCAACCGGGTTCCGGTCTGGGGCCAACGTCCTGACTTTC
CASSATGFRSGANVLTF
>TRBD1|TRBV29-1|TRBJ2-5|-
TGCAGCGTCCCGGGACAGGGGTGGAAAGAGACCCAGTACTTC
CSVPGQGWKETQYF
>TRBD2|TRBV29-1|TRBJ2-1|-
TGCAGCGCGGGAGGGGGAGGCAATGAGCAGTTCTTC
CSAGGGGNEQFF
>TRBD2|TRBV2|TRBJ2-1|-
TGTGCCAGCACCCAGGGACTAGCTTCAGGAAATGAGCAGTTCTTC
CASTQGLASGNEQFF
>TRBD1|TRBV18|TRBJ2-2|-
TGTGCCAGCTCACCCCAGAACAGGGGGCTTAATCACGGGGAGCTGTTTTTT
CASSPQNRGLNHGELFF
>TRBD2|TRBV6-4|TRBJ2-3|-
TGTGCCAGCAAACGACTAGCGGGAGATCCTTCAGATACGCAGTATTTT
CASKRLAGDPSDTQYF
>-|TRBV7-8|TRBJ1-3|-
TGTGCCAGCAGCTTATACGTCGAGGGAATCTCTGGAAACACCATATATTTT
CASSLYVEGISGNTIYF
>TRBD2|TRBV7-2|TRBJ2-5|-
TGTGCCAGCGGGCTAGCGGGGGGTGAGACCCAGTACTTC
CASGLAGGETQYF
>TRBD1|TRBV6-6|TRBJ1-5|-
TGTGCCAGCAGTACAGGGGGAGGACAGCCCCAGCATTTT
CASSTGGGQPQHF
>-|TRBV7-8|TRBJ1-2|-
TGTGCCAGCAGCCCCTTGGGTCTCGAGGACTATGGCTACACCTTC
CASSPLGLEDYGYTF
>TRBD2|TRBV2|TRBJ2-5|few
TGTGCCAGCACCGGACTCGGGGGGGAGACCCAGTACTTC
CASTGLGGETQYF
>TRBD1|TRBV6-5|TRBJ1-2|-
TGTGCCAGCAGTTCGAGGACAGGGGAACGGGGCTACACCTTC
CASSSRTGERGYTF